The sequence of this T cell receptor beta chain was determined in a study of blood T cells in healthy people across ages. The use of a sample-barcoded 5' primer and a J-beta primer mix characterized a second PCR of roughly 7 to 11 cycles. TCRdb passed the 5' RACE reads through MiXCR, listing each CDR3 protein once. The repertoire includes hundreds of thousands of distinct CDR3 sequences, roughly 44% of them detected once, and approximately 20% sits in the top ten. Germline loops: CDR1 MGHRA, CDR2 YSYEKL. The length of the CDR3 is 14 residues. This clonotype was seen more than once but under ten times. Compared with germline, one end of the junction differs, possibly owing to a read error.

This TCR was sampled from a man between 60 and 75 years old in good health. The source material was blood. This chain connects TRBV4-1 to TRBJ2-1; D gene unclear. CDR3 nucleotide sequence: TGCGCTAGCAGCCCCTCGGTAGGTAGGAATGAGCAGTTCTTC. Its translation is CASSPSVGRNEQFF.